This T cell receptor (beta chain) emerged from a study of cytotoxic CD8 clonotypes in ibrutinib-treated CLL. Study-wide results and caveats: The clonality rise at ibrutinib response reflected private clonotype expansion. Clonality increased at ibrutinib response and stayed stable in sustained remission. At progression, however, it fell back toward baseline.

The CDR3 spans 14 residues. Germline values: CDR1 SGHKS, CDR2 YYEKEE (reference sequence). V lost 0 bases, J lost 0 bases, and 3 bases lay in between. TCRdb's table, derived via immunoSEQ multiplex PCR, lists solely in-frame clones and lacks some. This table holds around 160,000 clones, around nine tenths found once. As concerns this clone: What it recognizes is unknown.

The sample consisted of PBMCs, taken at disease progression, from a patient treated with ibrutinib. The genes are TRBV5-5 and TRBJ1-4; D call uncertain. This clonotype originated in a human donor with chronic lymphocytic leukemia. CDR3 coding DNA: TGTGCCAGCAGCTTGGGACCAACTAATGAAAAACTGTTTTTT. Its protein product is CASSLGPTNEKLFF.